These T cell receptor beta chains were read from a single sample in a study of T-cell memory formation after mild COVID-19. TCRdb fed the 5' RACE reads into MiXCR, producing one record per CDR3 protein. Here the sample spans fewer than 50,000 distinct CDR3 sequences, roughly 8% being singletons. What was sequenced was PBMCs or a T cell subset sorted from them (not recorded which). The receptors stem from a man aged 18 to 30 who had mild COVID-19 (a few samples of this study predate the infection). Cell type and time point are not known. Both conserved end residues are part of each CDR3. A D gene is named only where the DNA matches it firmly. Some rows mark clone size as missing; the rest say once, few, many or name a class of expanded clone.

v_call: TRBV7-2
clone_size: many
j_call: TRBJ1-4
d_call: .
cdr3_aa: CASSPATSSEKLFF
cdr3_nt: TGTGCCAGCAGCCCCGCAACAAGTAGCGAAAAACTGTTTTTT

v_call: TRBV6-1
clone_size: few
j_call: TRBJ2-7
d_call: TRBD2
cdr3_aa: CASSDYASGREQYF
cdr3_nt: TGTGCCAGCAGTGATTACGCTAGCGGCCGGGAGCAGTACTTC

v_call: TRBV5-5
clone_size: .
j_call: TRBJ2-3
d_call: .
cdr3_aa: CASSLNGFVSTDTQYF
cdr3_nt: TGTGCCAGCAGCTTGAATGGTTTCGTGAGCACAGATACGCAGTATTTT

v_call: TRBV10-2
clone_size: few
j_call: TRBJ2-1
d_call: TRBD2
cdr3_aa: CASSLSGVGEQFF
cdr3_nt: TGCGCCAGCAGCCTTAGCGGGGTCGGAGAGCAGTTCTTC

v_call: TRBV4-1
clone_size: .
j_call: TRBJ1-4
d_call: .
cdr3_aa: CASSQEGHTNEKLFF
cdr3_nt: TGCGCCAGCAGCCAAGAAGGGCACACTAATGAAAAACTGTTTTTT

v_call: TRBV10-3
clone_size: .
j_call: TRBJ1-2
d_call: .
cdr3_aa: CAISESNTNYGYTF
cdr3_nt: TGTGCCATCAGTGAGTCGAACACAAACTATGGCTACACCTTC

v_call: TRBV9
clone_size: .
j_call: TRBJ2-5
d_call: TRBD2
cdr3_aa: CASSVGTSARTDETQYF
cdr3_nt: TGTGCCAGCAGCGTGGGGACTAGCGCTAGGACGGATGAGACCCAGTACTTC

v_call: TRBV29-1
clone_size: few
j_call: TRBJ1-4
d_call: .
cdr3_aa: CSARRENEKLFF
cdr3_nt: TGCAGCGCTCGACGGGAGAATGAAAAACTGTTTTTT

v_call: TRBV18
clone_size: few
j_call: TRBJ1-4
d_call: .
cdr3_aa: CASSPPGRLNEKLFF
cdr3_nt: TGTGCCAGCTCCCCGCCGGGGCGGCTTAATGAAAAACTGTTTTTT

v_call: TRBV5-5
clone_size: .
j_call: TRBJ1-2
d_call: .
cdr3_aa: CASSLVGRGGYTF
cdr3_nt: TGTGCCAGCAGCCTAGTCGGTCGGGGTGGCTACACCTTC

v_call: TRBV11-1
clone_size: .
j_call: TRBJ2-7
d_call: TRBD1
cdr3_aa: CASSRDRVHEQYF
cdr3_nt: TGTGCCAGCAGCCGGGACAGGGTGCACGAGCAGTACTTC

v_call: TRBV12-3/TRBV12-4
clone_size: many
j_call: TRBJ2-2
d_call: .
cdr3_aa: CASSLGQGRIGELFF
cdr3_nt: TGTGCCAGCAGTTTGGGGCAGGGGCGGATCGGGGAGCTGTTTTTT

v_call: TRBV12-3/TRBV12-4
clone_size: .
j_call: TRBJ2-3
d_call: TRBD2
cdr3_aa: CASSLGSLAGGRDTQYF
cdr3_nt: TGTGCCAGCAGTTTGGGCTCCCTAGCGGGGGGGCGAGATACGCAGTATTTT

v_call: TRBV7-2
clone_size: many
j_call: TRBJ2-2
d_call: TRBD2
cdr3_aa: CASSQSRGGHGELFF
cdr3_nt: TGTGCCAGCAGCCAGTCCCGGGGGGGCCACGGGGAGCTGTTTTTT

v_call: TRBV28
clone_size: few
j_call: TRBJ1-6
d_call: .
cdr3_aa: CASSLSGRANSPLHF
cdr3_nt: TGTGCCAGCAGTTTAAGCGGGCGGGCGAATTCACCCCTCCACTTT

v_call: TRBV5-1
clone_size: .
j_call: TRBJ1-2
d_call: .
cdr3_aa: CASSDRSISGYTF
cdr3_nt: TGCGCCAGCAGCGACAGATCGATAAGTGGCTACACCTTC

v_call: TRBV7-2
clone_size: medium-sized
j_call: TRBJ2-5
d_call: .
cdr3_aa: CASSRPEGLPRAQYF
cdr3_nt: TGTGCCAGCAGCCGTCCCGAAGGACTGCCCCGGGCCCAGTACTTC

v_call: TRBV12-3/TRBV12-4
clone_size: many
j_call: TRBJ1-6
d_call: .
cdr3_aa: CASKRREVFNSPLHF
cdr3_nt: TGTGCCAGCAAACGCAGGGAAGTGTTTAATTCACCCCTCCACTTT

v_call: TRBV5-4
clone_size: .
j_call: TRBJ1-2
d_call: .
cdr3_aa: CASSLGTVYGYTF
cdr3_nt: TGTGCCAGCAGCTTGGGGACAGTTTATGGCTACACCTTC

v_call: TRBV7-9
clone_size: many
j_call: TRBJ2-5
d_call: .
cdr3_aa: CASTPGPVGVETQYF
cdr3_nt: TGTGCCAGCACCCCTGGACCCGTGGGGGTTGAGACCCAGTACTTC

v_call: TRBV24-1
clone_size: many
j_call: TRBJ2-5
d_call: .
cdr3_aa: CATSDGVQETQYF
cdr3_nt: TGTGCCACCAGTGATGGGGTTCAAGAGACCCAGTACTTC

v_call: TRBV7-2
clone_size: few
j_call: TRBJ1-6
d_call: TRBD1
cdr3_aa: CASSSQGYNSPLHF
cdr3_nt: TGTGCCAGCAGCTCACAGGGGTATAATTCACCCCTCCACTTT

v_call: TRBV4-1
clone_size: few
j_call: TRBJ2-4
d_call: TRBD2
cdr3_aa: CASSPQRSSGDIQYF
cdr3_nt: TGCGCCAGCAGCCCGCAACGATCTAGCGGAGACATTCAGTACTTC

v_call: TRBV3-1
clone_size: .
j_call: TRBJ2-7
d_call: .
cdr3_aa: CASSQTGGVYEQYF
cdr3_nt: TGTGCCAGCAGCCAGACCGGGGGTGTCTACGAGCAGTACTTC

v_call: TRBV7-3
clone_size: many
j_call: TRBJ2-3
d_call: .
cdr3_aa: CASSLTQATDTQYF
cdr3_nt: TGTGCCAGCAGCTTAACGCAGGCCACAGATACGCAGTATTTT

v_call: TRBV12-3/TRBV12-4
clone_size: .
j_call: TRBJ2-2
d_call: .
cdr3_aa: CASSRIYSFPGELFF
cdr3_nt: TGTGCCAGCAGTCGCATATACAGCTTTCCCGGGGAGCTGTTTTTT

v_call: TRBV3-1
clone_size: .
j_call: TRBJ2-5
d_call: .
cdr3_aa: CASSHLVRTGKTQYF
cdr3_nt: TGTGCCAGCAGCCACCTAGTCAGGACGGGAAAGACCCAGTACTTC